This T cell receptor beta chain comes out of a study of blood T cell repertoires in COVID-19. Sequenced by immunoSEQ multiplex PCR; TCRdb stores in-frame clones only, minus some. The data contain a few hundred thousand clones, about 92% of them singletons. The CDR3 loop spans 15 amino acids. Per the germline V gene, CDR1 is LNHDA and CDR2 is SQIVND (reference sequence). V gave up 3 bases and J gave up 3 bases, with 12 bases separating them. The sample consisted of PBMCs or T cells enriched from blood (not recorded which). This sequence was found in a woman aged 25 to 39 who had recovered from COVID-19. This chain links TRBV19 with TRBJ1-5, with D possibly being TRBD1 (6 bases). DNA for the CDR3: TGTGCCAGTAGTATTGCCCCAGGGGCCAATCAGCCCCAGCATTTT. This codes for CASSIAPGANQPQHF.